Sequencing of this T cell receptor beta chain was carried out in a study of control samples from healthy donors and cancer patients. Generated by immunoSEQ multiplex PCR, the TCRdb table keeps only in-frame clones and is missing some. The sample gives fewer than 95,000 clones, around nine tenths of which show up once; around a fifth is in the top ten. This clonotype was sampled from a man aged 25 to 40 in good health. The sample taken for sequencing was blood.

CDR3 sequence: CASSLARDNTNYGYTF. The CDR3 nucleotides are TGCGCCAGCAGCTTGGCTCGGGACAACACTAACTATGGCTACACCTTC. The V gene is TRBV5-1, the J gene TRBJ1-2, with D possibly TRBD1 on 6 matching bases. Germline-derived CDR1 and CDR2 are SGHRS and YFSETQ. V was cut by 0 bases and J by 0 bases, with 12 bases left in between. The CDR3 runs to 16 residues.